This T cell receptor (beta chain) was captured in a study of cytomegalovirus exposure and HLA in healthy donors. Overall study results and limits: HLA-A and HLA-B allele assignments for most subjects were reportedly predicted accurately using TCR beta sequences. Specificity of a few CMV-associated chains for CMV antigens was verified in vitro. Reports showed the classifier diagnosing cytomegalovirus status with high specificity and sensitivity. Later work associated more than 15,000 TCR beta sequences with HLA alleles at 0.05 false discovery rate.

Comments on this clone: Its antigen is undetermined.

In the PCR, 60 Vbeta and 13 Jbeta primers were used. The table came from immunoSEQ multiplex PCR; TCRdb's copy has only in-frame clones and leaves some out. The table records 150,000 to 180,000 clones, over 70% of them present only once. The CDR3 runs to 16 residues. Germline loops: CDR1 PRHDT, CDR2 FYEKMQ (reference sequence). J lost 0 bases, V lost 5 bases, and 9 bases had no gene match. J is TRBJ2-7 and V is TRBV13; TRBD1 matches at 8 bases. This receptor was identified in a man aged 30 to 45 in good health and CMV-seropositive. Input material: PBMCs. CDR3 DNA: TGTGCCAGCAGCCCTCAGGGGGCTTTTAGCTCCTACGAGCAGTACTTC. As protein: CASSPQGAFSSYEQYF.